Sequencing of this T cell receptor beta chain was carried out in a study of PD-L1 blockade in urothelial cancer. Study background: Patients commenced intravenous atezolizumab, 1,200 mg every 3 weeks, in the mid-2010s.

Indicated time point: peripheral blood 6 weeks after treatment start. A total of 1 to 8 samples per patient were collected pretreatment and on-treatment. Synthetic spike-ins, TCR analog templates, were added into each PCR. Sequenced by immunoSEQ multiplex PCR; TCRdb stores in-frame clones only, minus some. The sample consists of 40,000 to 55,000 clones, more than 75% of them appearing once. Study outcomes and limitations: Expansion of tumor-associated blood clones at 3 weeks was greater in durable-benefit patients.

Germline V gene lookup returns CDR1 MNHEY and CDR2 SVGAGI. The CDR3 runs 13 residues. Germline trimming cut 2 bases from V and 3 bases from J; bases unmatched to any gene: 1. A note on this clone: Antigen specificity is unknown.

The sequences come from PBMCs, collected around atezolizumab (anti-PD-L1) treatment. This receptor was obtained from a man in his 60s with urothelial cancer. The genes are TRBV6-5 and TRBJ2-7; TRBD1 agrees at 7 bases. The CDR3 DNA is TGTGCCAGCAGTTACCGGGACAGCTACGAGCAGTACTTC. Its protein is CASSYRDSYEQYF.